Listed below are T cell receptor beta chains from one sample, sequenced in a study of T cells in Graves' hyperthyroidism and ophthalmopathy. MiXCR, run by TCRdb on the multiplex PCR reads, gives a single entry per CDR3 protein. Of about 640,000 distinct CDR3 sequences in the sample, approximately 42% were seen once. Sample: peripheral blood or thyroid tissue (not recorded which). The receptor set was obtained from an adult man with Graves' disease, either hyperthyroidism or ophthalmopathy (not recorded which). CDR3s include the opening cysteine and the closing phenylalanine or tryptophan. D genes are given only for firm matches. The listing skips clone size in some rows; elsewhere it reads once, few, many or a size class.

J gene: TRBJ1-1; V gene: TRBV29-1; clone size: NA; D gene: NA; CDR3 protein: CSVEDGRQNTEAFF; CDR3 DNA: TGCAGCGTTGAAGATGGAAGGCAGAACACTGAAGCTTTCTTT
J gene: TRBJ1-2; V gene: TRBV2; clone size: many; D gene: NA; CDR3 protein: CASGTVYGYTF; CDR3 DNA: TGTGCCAGCGGAACAGTATATGGCTACACCTTC
J gene: TRBJ1-2; V gene: TRBV29-1; clone size: many; D gene: NA; CDR3 protein: CSVDAGISYGYTF; CDR3 DNA: TGCAGCGTTGACGCGGGTATCTCCTATGGCTACACCTTC
J gene: TRBJ2-3; V gene: TRBV24-1; clone size: NA; D gene: NA; CDR3 protein: CATSGTTGTDTQYF; CDR3 DNA: TGTGCCACCAGTGGAACGACAGGCACAGATACGCAGTATTTT
J gene: TRBJ1-5; V gene: TRBV19; clone size: NA; D gene: NA; CDR3 protein: CAWSGDTLGAQHF; CDR3 DNA: TGTGCCTGGAGTGGGGACACCCTAGGGGCCCAGCATTTT
J gene: TRBJ2-7; V gene: TRBV7-9; clone size: many; D gene: TRBD2; CDR3 protein: CASRISGGNEQYF; CDR3 DNA: TGTGCCAGCAGAATTAGCGGGGGGAACGAGCAGTACTTC
J gene: TRBJ1-1; V gene: TRBV5-1; clone size: NA; D gene: NA; CDR3 protein: CASSPPGRLGTEAFF; CDR3 DNA: TGCGCCAGCAGCCCCCCCGGGCGGTTGGGCACTGAAGCTTTCTTT
J gene: TRBJ2-2; V gene: TRBV7-2; clone size: many; D gene: NA; CDR3 protein: CASSPGPGELFF; CDR3 DNA: TGTGCCAGCAGCCCCGGGCCCGGGGAGCTGTTTTTT
J gene: TRBJ1-6; V gene: TRBV7-2; clone size: NA; D gene: NA; CDR3 protein: CASSLKGGSSPLHF; CDR3 DNA: TGTGCCAGCAGCTTAAAAGGGGGGTCCTCACCCCTCCACTTT
J gene: TRBJ2-7; V gene: TRBV7-9; clone size: NA; D gene: NA; CDR3 protein: CASSFRGSAYEQYF; CDR3 DNA: TGTGCCAGCAGCTTCCGGGGCAGCGCGTACGAGCAGTACTTC
J gene: TRBJ1-4; V gene: TRBV2; clone size: many; D gene: NA; CDR3 protein: CASSERSINEKLFF; CDR3 DNA: TGTGCCAGCAGTGAAAGGTCCATAAATGAAAAACTGTTTTTT
J gene: TRBJ1-6; V gene: TRBV10-3; clone size: NA; D gene: TRBD1; CDR3 protein: CAISTGVGSPLHF; CDR3 DNA: TGTGCCATCAGCACAGGGGTTGGTTCACCCCTCCACTTT
J gene: TRBJ1-2; V gene: TRBV20-1; clone size: few; D gene: NA; CDR3 protein: CSARIIRGYTF; CDR3 DNA: TGCAGTGCTAGAATCATCAGAGGCTACACCTTC
J gene: TRBJ1-5; V gene: TRBV15; clone size: many; D gene: NA; CDR3 protein: CATSRDRQGGQPQHF; CDR3 DNA: TGTGCCACCAGCAGAGATCGGCAGGGTGGGCAGCCCCAGCATTTT
J gene: TRBJ2-7; V gene: TRBV7-6; clone size: many; D gene: NA; CDR3 protein: CASSLAAGTYEQYF; CDR3 DNA: TGTGCCAGCAGCTTAGCGGCCGGGACCTACGAGCAGTACTTC